This T cell receptor beta chain was identified during a study of beta chain features in type 1 diabetes (dated by TCRdb to between 2017 and 2018). As for the study more broadly: Patients and healthy donors did not differ in mean age, gender distribution, total cell number or subset yield. A total of 100 million to 140 million sorted cells were examined across all samples, and the number of cells per subset was strongly correlated with RNA yield. In the study, TCRB repertoires of sorted circulating CD4+ T cell subsets from recently diagnosed type 1 diabetes patients were compared with those of matched healthy donors. Regulatory and stem cell-like memory subsets were isolated from only 8 patients and about eight healthy donors, whereas naive and central memory subsets came from all 30 or so donors. General findings and caveats noted by the study authors: HLA sub-analyses involved small numbers of individuals, so any influence of HLA type on TCRB rearrangement remained unresolved. Because cDNA was sequenced instead of genomic DNA, highly expressing activated cells could be over-represented, though the groups showed no difference in activation or CD3 levels. Patients with type 1 diabetes made fewer insertions and deleted more nucleotides at VDJ recombination sites, implying thymic rearrangement abnormalities. A moderate but significant shortening of TCRB CDR3 length was observed in type 1 diabetes patients in all four CD4+ subsets. Shorter templates might have been favored by PCR, but patient and control samples were amplified and corrected together, so both groups would have been affected equally by any skew. Naive, central memory and regulatory TCRB repertoires appeared to be more alike among patients than among healthy donors.

The High Capacity cDNA Reverse Transcription Kit was used to reverse transcribe all of the isolated RNA, meaning that expressed TCRB transcripts were what got sequenced. Naive, central memory and regulatory T cell samples underwent deep immunoSEQ sequencing, averaging around 4 million total reads per sample. After sorted cells were lysed in RLT buffer, RNA was extracted with DNase-treated RNeasy Micro or Mini kits, with the choice depending on cell number. To prevent cross-contamination, every cell subset was processed on its own, while patient and healthy donor samples were processed together. TCRB sequences were amplified from cDNA with the immunoSEQ multiplex PCR, producing 87-bp fragments spanning the CDR3 region. Sequencing of the amplicons was done on the Illumina HiSeq platform. The study's own analysis went as follows. Synthetic template baselines were used to correct PCR bias computationally, reads within Hamming distance 2 were collapsed together, and singletons that could not be merged were discarded. Reads were aligned to IMGT to assign V, D and J genes, CDR3 length, and insertions or deletions at six rearrangement sites. Within each subset, clonotype counts were normalized to the number of sorted cells before true diversity and Gini coefficients were calculated with the tcR R package. Repertoire sharing was quantified using the overlap coefficient calculated on TCRB nucleotide sequences. Out-of-frame TCRB sequences from naive cells were analyzed to stand in for the pre-selection repertoire. TCRdb's version of the immuneACCESS table is confined to in-frame rearrangements and falls short of the full clone set. An unresolved V gene accounts for under half of the shortfall where checked; the remainder is of unknown origin. D and trimming were read from the DNA, whereas the V and J calls and clone size are those reported in that table. For this sample the table gives 500,000 to 800,000 clones, of which around 12% were detected only once. The ten most abundant clones make up around 0.12% of the sample.

As regards this clone: Its antigen is still unknown. It has no much larger one-base neighbor in the sample; base qualities were not kept.

Each donor gave one peripheral blood draw, averaging around 0.11 L, which was collected into heparinised tubes. Naive, central memory, regulatory and stem cell-like memory CD4+ T cells were sorted on a BD FACSAria II using a panel including CD45RO, CCR7, CD25, CD127, CD95 and CD27. A purity above 98% was achieved for all sorted populations. Right away, PBMCs were isolated by Lymphoprep density gradient centrifugation and were stained directly, with no culture step. So that batch effects would be minimized, each experiment stained and sorted samples in pairs, pairing one healthy donor with one patient. The germline V gene (reference sequence) provides CDR1 MNHNY and CDR2 SVGAGI. V and J are truncated by 4 bases and 3 bases respectively, leaving an intervening sequence of 18 bases. The CDR3 runs 16 amino acids, cysteine and phenylalanine included. The entry retains the CDR3 DNA only, 48 bases that are in frame from base 1.

This TCR was sampled from a man aged 30 to 39 with type 1 diabetes. Recombination connected TRBV6-6 to TRBJ1-2; 6 matching bases give a weak D call of TRBD1. The specimen sequenced was naive CD4+ T cells from blood. In light of the paper, this sample's cell subset or site label describes: true naive CD4+ T cells. The CDR3 has the sequence CASSSGGRQAYYGYTF. The sequenced DNA: TGTGCCAGCAGTTCGGGGGGGCGGCAAGCGTACTATGGCTACACCTTC.